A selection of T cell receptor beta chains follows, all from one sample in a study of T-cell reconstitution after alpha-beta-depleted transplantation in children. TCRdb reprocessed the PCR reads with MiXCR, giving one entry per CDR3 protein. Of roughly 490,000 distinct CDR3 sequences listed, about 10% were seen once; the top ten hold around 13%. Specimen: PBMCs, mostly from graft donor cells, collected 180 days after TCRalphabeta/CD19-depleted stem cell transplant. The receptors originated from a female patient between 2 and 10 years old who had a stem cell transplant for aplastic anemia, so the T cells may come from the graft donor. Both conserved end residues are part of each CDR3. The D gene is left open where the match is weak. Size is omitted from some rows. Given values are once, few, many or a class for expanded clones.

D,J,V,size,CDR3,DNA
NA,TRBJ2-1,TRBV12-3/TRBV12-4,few,CASSPTGTNYNEQFF,TGTGCCAGCAGCCCCACAGGGACCAACTACAATGAGCAGTTCTTC
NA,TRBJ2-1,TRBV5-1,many,CASSSNLAVSSYNEQFF,TGCGCCAGCAGCTCCAACTTAGCGGTGAGCTCCTACAATGAGCAGTTCTTC
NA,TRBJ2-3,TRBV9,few,CASSHTPGASTDTQYF,TGTGCCAGCAGCCACACCCCCGGGGCTAGCACAGATACGCAGTATTTT
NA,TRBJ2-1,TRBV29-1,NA,CSVATGAGSYNEQFF,TGCAGCGTTGCGACGGGGGCCGGCTCCTACAATGAGCAGTTCTTC
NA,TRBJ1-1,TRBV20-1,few,CSASGGYGFGTEAFF,TGCAGTGCTAGTGGAGGGTATGGGTTTGGCACTGAAGCTTTCTTT
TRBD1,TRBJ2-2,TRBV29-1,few,CSVADRGPANTGELFF,TGCAGCGTTGCGGACAGGGGCCCGGCGAACACCGGGGAGCTGTTTTTT
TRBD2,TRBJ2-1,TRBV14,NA,CASTTYGRGRDEQFF,TGTGCCAGCACCACGTACGGGAGGGGCAGGGATGAGCAGTTCTTC
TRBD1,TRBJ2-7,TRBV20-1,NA,CSAQSGTGTYEQYF,TGCAGTGCCCAATCTGGGACAGGGACATACGAGCAGTACTTC
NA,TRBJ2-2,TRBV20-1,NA,CSARAGYPNTGELFF,TGCAGTGCTAGAGCGGGATACCCGAACACCGGGGAGCTGTTTTTT
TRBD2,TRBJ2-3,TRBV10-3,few,CAIRGLADSTDTQYF,TGTGCCATCAGGGGACTAGCGGATAGCACAGATACGCAGTATTTT
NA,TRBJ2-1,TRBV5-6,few,CASSSIDYRDRAANEQFF,TGTGCCAGCAGCTCCATCGACTACCGGGATCGAGCGGCCAATGAGCAGTTCTTC
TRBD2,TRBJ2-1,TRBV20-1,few,CSARAPGRALYNEQFF,TGCAGTGCTAGAGCCCCCGGGAGGGCGTTGTACAATGAGCAGTTCTTC
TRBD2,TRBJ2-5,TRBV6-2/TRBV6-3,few,CASSSTGLAQETQYF,TGTGCCAGCAGTTCCACGGGACTAGCTCAAGAGACCCAGTACTTC
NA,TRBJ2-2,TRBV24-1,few,CATLSGINTGELFF,TGTGCCACCCTAAGCGGCATTAACACCGGGGAGCTGTTTTTT
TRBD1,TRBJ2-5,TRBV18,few,CASSPQNLQGAPGETQYF,TGTGCCAGCTCACCCCAAAACTTACAGGGGGCGCCGGGAGAGACCCAGTACTTC
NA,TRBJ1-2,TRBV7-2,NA,CASRRGGGYTF,TGTGCCAGCCGCAGGGGCGGTGGCTACACCTTC
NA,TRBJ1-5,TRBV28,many,CASSLPVQTSNQPQHF,TGTGCCAGCAGTTTACCCGTCCAGACCAGCAATCAGCCCCAGCATTTT
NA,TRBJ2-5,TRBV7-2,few,CASSFPGVGETQYF,TGTGCCAGCAGCTTCCCAGGGGTGGGAGAGACCCAGTACTTC
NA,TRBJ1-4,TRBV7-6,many,CASSSPGLPREKLFF,TGTGCCAGCAGCTCTCCAGGGCTCCCTAGAGAAAAACTGTTTTTT
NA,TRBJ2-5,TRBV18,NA,CASSPFGVQETQYF,TGTGCCAGCTCACCCTTCGGAGTTCAAGAGACCCAGTACTTC
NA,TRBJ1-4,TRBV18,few,CASSPGLEEKLFF,TGTGCCAGCTCGCCGGGGCTGGAAGAAAAACTGTTTTTT
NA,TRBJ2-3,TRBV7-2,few,CASSLSQTTDTQYF,TGTGCCAGCAGCTTATCCCAAACCACAGATACGCAGTATTTT
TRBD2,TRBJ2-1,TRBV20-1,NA,CSALTSGEIDEQFF,TGCAGTGCTTTAACTAGCGGGGAGATCGATGAGCAGTTCTTC
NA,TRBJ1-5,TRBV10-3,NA,CAIRPGSNQPQHF,TGTGCCATCAGGCCGGGGAGCAATCAGCCCCAGCATTTT
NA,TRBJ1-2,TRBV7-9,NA,CASSSTPAGYTF,TGTGCCAGCAGCTCAACCCCCGCTGGCTACACCTTC
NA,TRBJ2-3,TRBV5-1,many,CASSLNLEGADFTDTQYF,TGCGCCAGCAGCTTGAATTTGGAGGGGGCCGACTTCACAGATACGCAGTATTTT
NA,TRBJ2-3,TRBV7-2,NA,CASSQQRSPITQYF,TGTGCCAGCAGCCAACAGAGATCCCCCATAACGCAGTATTTT
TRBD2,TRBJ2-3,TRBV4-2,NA,CASSQPPRGSGRVDTQYF,TGTGCCAGCAGCCAGCCCCCTCGGGGTAGCGGGAGAGTAGATACGCAGTATTTT
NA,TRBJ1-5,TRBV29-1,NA,CSVRGFGNQPQHF,TGCAGCGTCAGGGGATTTGGCAATCAGCCCCAGCATTTT
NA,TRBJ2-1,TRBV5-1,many,CASSPNSYNEQFF,TGCGCCAGCAGCCCCAACTCCTACAATGAGCAGTTCTTC
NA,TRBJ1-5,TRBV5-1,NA,CASRRDNSNQPQHF,TGCGCCAGCAGGAGGGACAATAGCAATCAGCCCCAGCATTTT
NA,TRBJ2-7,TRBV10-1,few,CASSGPKDEQYF,TGCGCCAGCAGTGGGCCAAAGGACGAGCAGTACTTC
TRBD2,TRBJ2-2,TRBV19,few,CASSRLAGESTGELFF,TGTGCCAGTAGTCGACTAGCGGGAGAAAGTACCGGGGAGCTGTTTTTT
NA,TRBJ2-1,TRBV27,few,CASSPGDPPYNEQFF,TGTGCCAGCAGTCCAGGGGATCCCCCCTACAATGAGCAGTTCTTC
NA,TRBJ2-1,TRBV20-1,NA,CSAREHLLNEQFF,TGCAGTGCTAGAGAACACCTCTTAAATGAGCAGTTCTTC
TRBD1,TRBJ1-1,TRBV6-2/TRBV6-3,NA,CASRVGTAGAFF,TGTGCCAGCAGAGTCGGGACAGCCGGAGCTTTCTTT
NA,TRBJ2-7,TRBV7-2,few,CASSLRTEQYF,TGTGCCAGCAGCCTCCGGACCGAGCAGTACTTC
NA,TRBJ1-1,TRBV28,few,CASSPGGGWTEAFF,TGTGCCAGCAGTCCCGGGGGGGGTTGGACTGAAGCTTTCTTT
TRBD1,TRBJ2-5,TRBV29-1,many,CSVEGQGLETQYF,TGCAGCGTTGAGGGACAGGGCCTTGAGACCCAGTACTTC
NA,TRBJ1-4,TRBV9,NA,CASSANTNGKLFF,TGTGCCAGCAGCGCCAACACAAACGGAAAACTGTTTTTT
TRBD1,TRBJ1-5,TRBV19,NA,CASSMATGTGQPQHF,TGTGCCAGTAGTATGGCGACAGGGACCGGTCAGCCCCAGCATTTT
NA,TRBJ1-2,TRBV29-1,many,CSVAARVGYGYTF,TGCAGCGTTGCCGCCAGGGTCGGCTATGGCTACACCTTC
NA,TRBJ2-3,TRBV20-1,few,CSVLGLAADTQYF,TGCAGTGTTCTTGGCCTAGCCGCAGATACGCAGTATTTT
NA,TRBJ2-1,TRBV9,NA,CASSVSSGVSYNEQFF,TGTGCCAGCAGCGTAAGTAGCGGCGTATCCTACAATGAGCAGTTCTTC
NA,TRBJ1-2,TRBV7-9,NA,CASSLVSGRPYGYTF,TGTGCCAGCAGCTTAGTTTCAGGACGTCCTTATGGCTACACCTTC
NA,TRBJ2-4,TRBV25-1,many,CASSEGKGRQNIQYF,TGTGCCAGCAGTGAAGGGAAAGGGAGGCAAAACATTCAGTACTTC
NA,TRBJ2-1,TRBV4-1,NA,CASSQDEGLVLEFF,TGCGCCAGCAGCCAAGATGAAGGACTGGTATTGGAGTTCTTC